These T cell receptor beta chains were read from a single sample in a study of OX40 agonist ivuxolimab in advanced cancers. Profiled with immunoSEQ multiplex PCR; TCRdb holds only in-frame clones, not every one. The sample holds approximately 120,000 clones, about nine tenths seen once. Sequencing was performed on CD4+ or CD8+ T cells sorted from blood, taken in a trial of the OX40 agonist ivuxolimab. The receptors derive from an adult with an advanced solid tumor such as melanoma, head and neck, liver or kidney cancer. The CDR3 runs from the conserved cysteine through the conserved F or W. D genes are given only for firm matches. Where a row states a size, it is once, few, many or the class of an expanded clone; other rows omit it.

clone size: NA
J gene: TRBJ1-1
V gene: TRBV14
D gene: NA
CDR3 DNA: TGTGCCAGCAGCCCGGGTTTGAGCACTGAAGCTTTCTTT
CDR3 protein: CASSPGLSTEAFF

clone size: NA
J gene: TRBJ2-3
V gene: TRBV4-3
D gene: TRBD2
CDR3 DNA: TGCGCCAGCAGCCAAGAGCCCCCGTTGAGCGGGAGTGCCACGCAGTATTTT
CDR3 protein: CASSQEPPLSGSATQYF

clone size: NA
J gene: TRBJ2-7
V gene: TRBV28
D gene: NA
CDR3 DNA: TGTGCCAGCAGTCGACCGGGGACTCAAACCTACGAGCAGTACTTC
CDR3 protein: CASSRPGTQTYEQYF

clone size: NA
J gene: TRBJ1-4
V gene: TRBV29-1
D gene: TRBD1
CDR3 DNA: TGCAGCGTCCTAATCAGACAGGGGAAGAATAATGAAAAACTGTTTTTT
CDR3 protein: CSVLIRQGKNNEKLFF

clone size: NA
J gene: TRBJ1-2
V gene: TRBV28
D gene: NA
CDR3 DNA: TGTGCCAGCAGACCGAGCGTAAACTATGGCTACACCTTC
CDR3 protein: CASRPSVNYGYTF

clone size: NA
J gene: TRBJ2-7
V gene: TRBV6-5
D gene: NA
CDR3 DNA: TGTGCCAGCAGTTATCGGGGGACAGCAAGTTACGAGCAGTACTTC
CDR3 protein: CASSYRGTASYEQYF

clone size: NA
J gene: TRBJ1-3
V gene: TRBV19
D gene: NA
CDR3 DNA: TGTGCCAGTATGACCTTGAGCTCTGGAAACACCATATATTTT
CDR3 protein: CASMTLSSGNTIYF

clone size: few
J gene: TRBJ2-5
V gene: TRBV7-9
D gene: NA
CDR3 DNA: TGTGCCAGCAAGGGATCAACCCCGGGCGAGACCCAGTACTTC
CDR3 protein: CASKGSTPGETQYF

clone size: NA
J gene: TRBJ1-4
V gene: TRBV15
D gene: NA
CDR3 DNA: TGTGCCACCAGCAGAGACAATGAAAAACTGTTTTTT
CDR3 protein: CATSRDNEKLFF

clone size: NA
J gene: TRBJ1-5
V gene: TRBV6-6
D gene: TRBD1
CDR3 DNA: TGTGCCAGCAGTTACTCAGACGGGACAGCTCAGCCCCAGCATTTT
CDR3 protein: CASSYSDGTAQPQHF

clone size: NA
J gene: TRBJ1-6
V gene: TRBV27
D gene: NA
CDR3 DNA: TGTGCCAGCAGCCCCTCCCCCAAGCATTATTCACCCCTCCACTTT
CDR3 protein: CASSPSPKHYSPLHF

clone size: once
J gene: TRBJ2-1
V gene: TRBV7-2
D gene: TRBD2
CDR3 DNA: TGTGCCAGCAGGTTAGCGGGTAGCTCCTACAATGAGCAGTTCTTC
CDR3 protein: CASRLAGSSYNEQFF

clone size: once
J gene: TRBJ1-5
V gene: TRBV4-1
D gene: NA
CDR3 DNA: TGCGCCAGCAGCCAAGTCTCTCGGGGCGATCAGCCCCAGCATTTT
CDR3 protein: CASSQVSRGDQPQHF

clone size: once
J gene: TRBJ2-7
V gene: TRBV21-1
D gene: NA
CDR3 DNA: TGTGCCAGCAGCACCTACCCGGGACTAGCGCCTATAGAGCAGTACTTC
CDR3 protein: CASSTYPGLAPIEQYF

clone size: few
J gene: TRBJ1-1
V gene: TRBV2
D gene: NA
CDR3 DNA: TGTGCCACCCCTGAGTCGAACACTGAAGCTTTCTTT
CDR3 protein: CATPESNTEAFF

clone size: NA
J gene: TRBJ2-5
V gene: TRBV30
D gene: TRBD2
CDR3 DNA: TGTGCCTGGAGTGGGGGGGGAAGCTTAGAGACCCAGTACTTC
CDR3 protein: CAWSGGGSLETQYF